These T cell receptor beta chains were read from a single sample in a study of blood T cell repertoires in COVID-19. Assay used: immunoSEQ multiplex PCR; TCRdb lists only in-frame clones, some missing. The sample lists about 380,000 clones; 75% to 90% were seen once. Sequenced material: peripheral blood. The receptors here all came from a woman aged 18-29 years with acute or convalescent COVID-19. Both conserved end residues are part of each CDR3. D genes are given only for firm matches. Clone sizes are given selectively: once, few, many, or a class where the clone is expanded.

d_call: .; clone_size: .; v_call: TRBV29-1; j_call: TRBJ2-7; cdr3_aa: CSVVGGVGYEQYF; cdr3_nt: TGCAGCGTTGTTGGAGGGGTGGGCTACGAGCAGTACTTC
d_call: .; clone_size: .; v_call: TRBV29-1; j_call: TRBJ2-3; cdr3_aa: CSVDVGSGTDTQYF; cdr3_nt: TGCAGCGTTGATGTGGGCTCCGGCACAGATACGCAGTATTTT
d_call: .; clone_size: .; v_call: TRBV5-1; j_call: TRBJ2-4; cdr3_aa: CASSLVGGNIQYF; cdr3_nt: TGCGCCAGCAGCTTGGTGGGGGGAAACATTCAGTACTTC
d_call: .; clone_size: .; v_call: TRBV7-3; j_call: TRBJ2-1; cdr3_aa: CASSPGLRNNEQFF; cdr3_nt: TGTGCCAGCAGCCCAGGACTCAGGAACAATGAGCAGTTCTTC
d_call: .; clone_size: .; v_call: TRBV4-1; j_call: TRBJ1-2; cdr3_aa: CASSLPGTGGGYTF; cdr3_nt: TGCGCCAGCAGCCTTCCCGGGACGGGGGGAGGCTACACCTTC
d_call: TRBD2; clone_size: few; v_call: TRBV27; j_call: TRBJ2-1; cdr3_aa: CASRRGEAYNEQFF; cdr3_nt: TGTGCCAGCAGACGGGGGGAGGCCTACAATGAGCAGTTCTTC
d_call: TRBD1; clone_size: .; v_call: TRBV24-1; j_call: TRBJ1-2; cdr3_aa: CATSDTGAGYTF; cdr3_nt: TGTGCCACCAGTGATACAGGGGCTGGCTACACCTTC
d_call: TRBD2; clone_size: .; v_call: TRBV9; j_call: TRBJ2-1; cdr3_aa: CASSVVELAGEQFF; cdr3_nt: TGTGCCAGCAGCGTAGTAGAACTAGCGGGTGAGCAGTTCTTC
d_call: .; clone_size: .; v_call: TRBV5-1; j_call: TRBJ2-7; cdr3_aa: CASTGTWNEQYF; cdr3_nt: TGCGCCAGCACCGGGACATGGAACGAGCAGTACTTC
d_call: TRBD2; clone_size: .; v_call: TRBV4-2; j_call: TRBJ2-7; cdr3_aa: CASSRLAGGISHEQYF; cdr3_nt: TGTGCCAGCAGCCGACTAGCGGGAGGGATTTCCCACGAGCAGTACTTC
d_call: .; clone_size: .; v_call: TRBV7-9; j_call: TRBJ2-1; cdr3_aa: CASSLGLAAYNEQFF; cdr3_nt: TGTGCCAGCAGCCTCGGGTTAGCGGCTTACAATGAGCAGTTCTTC
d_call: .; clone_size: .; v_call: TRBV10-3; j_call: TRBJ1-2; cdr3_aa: CAIRAGENGYTF; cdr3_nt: TGTGCCATCAGAGCAGGGGAGAATGGCTACACCTTC
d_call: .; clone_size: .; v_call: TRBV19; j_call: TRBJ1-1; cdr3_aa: CASRYDRPPNTEAFF; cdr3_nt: TGTGCCAGTAGGTATGACAGGCCTCCGAACACTGAAGCTTTCTTT
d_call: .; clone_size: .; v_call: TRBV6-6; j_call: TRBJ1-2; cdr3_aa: CASSYSGGGDGGYTF; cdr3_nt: TGTGCCAGCAGTTACTCGGGTGGAGGGGACGGTGGCTACACCTTC
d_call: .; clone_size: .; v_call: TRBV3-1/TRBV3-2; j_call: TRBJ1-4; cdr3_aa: CASSRRVTNEKLFF; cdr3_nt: TGTGCCAGCAGCCGCCGAGTGACTAATGAAAAACTGTTTTTT
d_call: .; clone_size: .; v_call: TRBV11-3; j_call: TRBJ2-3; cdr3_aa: CASSLSPRNTDTQYF; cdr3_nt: TGTGCCAGCAGCTTATCACCTAGAAACACAGATACGCAGTATTTT
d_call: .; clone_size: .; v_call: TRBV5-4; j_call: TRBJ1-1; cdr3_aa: CASVGGVNTEAFF; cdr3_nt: TGTGCCAGCGTCGGCGGGGTGAACACTGAAGCTTTCTTT
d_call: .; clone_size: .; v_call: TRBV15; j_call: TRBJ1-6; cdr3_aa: CATSRGFLGAVDSPLHF; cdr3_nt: TGTGCCACCAGCAGAGGATTCTTGGGAGCCGTAGATTCACCCCTCCACTTT
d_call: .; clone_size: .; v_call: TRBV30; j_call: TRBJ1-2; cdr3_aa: CAWSARRTLSYGYTF; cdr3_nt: TGTGCCTGGAGTGCTCGCAGGACTCTGAGCTATGGCTACACCTTC
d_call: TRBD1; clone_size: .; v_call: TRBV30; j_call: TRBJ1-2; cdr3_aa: CAWSSQGAEGYTF; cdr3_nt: TGTGCCTGGAGTTCGCAGGGGGCGGAGGGCTACACCTTC
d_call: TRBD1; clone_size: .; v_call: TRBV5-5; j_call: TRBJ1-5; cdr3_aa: CASSSSGTGLQPQHF; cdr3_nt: TGTGCCAGCAGCTCATCCGGGACAGGGCTTCAGCCCCAGCATTTT
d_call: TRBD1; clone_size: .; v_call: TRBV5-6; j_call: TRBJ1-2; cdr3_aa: CASSYGQDNGYTF; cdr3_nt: TGTGCCAGCAGCTACGGACAGGACAATGGCTACACCTTC
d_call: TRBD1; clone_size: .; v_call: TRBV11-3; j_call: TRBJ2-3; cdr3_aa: CASSDREGTDTQYF; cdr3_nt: TGTGCCAGCAGCGACAGGGAAGGCACAGATACGCAGTATTTT
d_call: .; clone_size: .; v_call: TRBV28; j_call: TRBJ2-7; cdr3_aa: CASSTGREIYEQYF; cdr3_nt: TGTGCCAGCAGTACGGGACGGGAGATCTACGAGCAGTACTTC
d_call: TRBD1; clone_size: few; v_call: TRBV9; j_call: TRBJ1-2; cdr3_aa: CASSVGGQAANYGYTF; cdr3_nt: TGTGCCAGCAGCGTAGGGGGACAGGCCGCTAACTATGGCTACACCTTC
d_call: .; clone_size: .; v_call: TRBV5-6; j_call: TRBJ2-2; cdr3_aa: CASSPGQNTGELFF; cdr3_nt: TGTGCCAGCAGCCCGGGACAGAACACCGGGGAGCTGTTTTTT
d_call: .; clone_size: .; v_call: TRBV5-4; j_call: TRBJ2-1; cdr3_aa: CASSRRGLSNEQFF; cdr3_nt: TGTGCCAGCAGCAGGAGGGGTCTCAGCAATGAGCAGTTCTTC
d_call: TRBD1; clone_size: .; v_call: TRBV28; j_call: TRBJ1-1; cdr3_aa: CASSSLGQSTEAFF; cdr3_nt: TGTGCCAGCAGTTCTCTGGGACAGAGCACTGAAGCTTTCTTT
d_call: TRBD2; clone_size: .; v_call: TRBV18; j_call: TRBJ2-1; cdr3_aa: CASSEAGRLEQFF; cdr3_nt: TGTGCCAGCTCCGAGGCCGGGAGGCTTGAGCAGTTCTTC
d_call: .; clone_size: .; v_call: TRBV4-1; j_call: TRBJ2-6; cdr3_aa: CASSLRGITGANVLTF; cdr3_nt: TGCGCCAGCAGCCTCCGAGGGATTACTGGGGCCAACGTCCTGACTTTC
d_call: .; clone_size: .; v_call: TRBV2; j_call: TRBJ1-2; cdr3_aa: CASRAGDYGYTF; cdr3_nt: TGTGCCAGCAGGGCAGGTGACTATGGCTACACCTTC
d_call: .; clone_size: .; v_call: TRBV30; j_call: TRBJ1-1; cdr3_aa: CAWIEVNTEAFF; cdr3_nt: TGTGCCTGGATCGAGGTGAACACTGAAGCTTTCTTT
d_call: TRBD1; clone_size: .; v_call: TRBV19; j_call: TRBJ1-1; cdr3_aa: CASIWAPGQGMNTEAFF; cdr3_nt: TGTGCCAGCATATGGGCCCCGGGACAGGGAATGAACACTGAAGCTTTCTTT
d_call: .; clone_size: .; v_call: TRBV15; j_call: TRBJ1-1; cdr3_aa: CATSRDKRGNTEAFF; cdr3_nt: TGTGCCACCAGCAGAGATAAACGAGGGAACACTGAAGCTTTCTTT
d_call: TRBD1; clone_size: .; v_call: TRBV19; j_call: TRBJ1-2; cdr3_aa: CASSPTGGTNYGYTF; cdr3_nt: TGTGCCAGTAGTCCCACAGGGGGAACTAACTATGGCTACACCTTC
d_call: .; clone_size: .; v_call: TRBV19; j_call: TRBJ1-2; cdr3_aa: CASSPPEIRAGYTF; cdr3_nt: TGTGCCAGTAGTCCCCCCGAGATCAGGGCTGGCTACACCTTC
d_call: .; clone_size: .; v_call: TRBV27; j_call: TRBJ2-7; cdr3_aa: CASSPTPTVSSYEQYF; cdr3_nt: TGTGCCAGCAGCCCCACCCCGACAGTGAGCTCCTACGAGCAGTACTTC
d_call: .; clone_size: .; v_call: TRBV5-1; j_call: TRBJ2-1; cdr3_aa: CASSRGGLGNEQFF; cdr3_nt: TGCGCCAGCAGCCGAGGGGGTTTGGGGAATGAGCAGTTCTTC
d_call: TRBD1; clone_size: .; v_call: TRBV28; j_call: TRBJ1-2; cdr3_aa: CASSPHWTGGNYGYTF; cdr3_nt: TGTGCCAGCAGTCCTCATTGGACAGGGGGGAACTATGGCTACACCTTC
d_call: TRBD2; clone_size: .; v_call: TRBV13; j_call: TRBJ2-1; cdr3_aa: CASSLSGSGDEQFF; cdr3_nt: TGTGCCAGCAGCTTGAGCGGGAGTGGGGATGAGCAGTTCTTC
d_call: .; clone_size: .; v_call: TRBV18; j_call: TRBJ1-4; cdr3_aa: CASSPGVADYYEKLFF; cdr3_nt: TGTGCCAGCTCACCCGGGGTGGCAGATTACTATGAAAAACTGTTTTTT
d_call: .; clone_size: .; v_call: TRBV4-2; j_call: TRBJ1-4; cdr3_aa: CASSQGATNEKLFF; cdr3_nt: TGTGCCAGCAGCCAAGGAGCAACTAATGAAAAACTGTTTTTT
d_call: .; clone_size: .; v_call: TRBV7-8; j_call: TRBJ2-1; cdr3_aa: CASSPERFGVHEQFF; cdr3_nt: TGTGCCAGCAGCCCAGAGCGATTCGGGGTCCATGAGCAGTTCTTC
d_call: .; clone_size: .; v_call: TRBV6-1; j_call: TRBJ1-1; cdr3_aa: CASSERLAAFF; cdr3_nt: TGTGCCAGCAGTGAACGTCTGGCAGCTTTCTTT
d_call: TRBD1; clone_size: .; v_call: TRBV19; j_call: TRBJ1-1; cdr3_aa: CASEDRARGTEAFF; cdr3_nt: TGTGCCAGCGAAGACAGGGCCAGAGGCACTGAAGCTTTCTTT
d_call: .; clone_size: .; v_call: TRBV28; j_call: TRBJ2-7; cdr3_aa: CASTLGGFAQSYEQYF; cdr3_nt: TGTGCCAGCACCCTAGGAGGCTTCGCCCAGTCGTACGAGCAGTACTTC
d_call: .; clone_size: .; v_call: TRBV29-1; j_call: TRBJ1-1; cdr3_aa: CSVTLNTEAFF; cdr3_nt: TGCAGCGTGACACTTAACACTGAAGCTTTCTTT
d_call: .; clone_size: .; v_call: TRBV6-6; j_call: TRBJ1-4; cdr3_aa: CASSPHESSDSATNEKLFF; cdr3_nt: TGTGCCAGCAGTCCCCACGAAAGCTCAGACAGTGCAACTAATGAAAAACTGTTTTTT
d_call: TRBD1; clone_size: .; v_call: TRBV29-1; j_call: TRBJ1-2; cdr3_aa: CSVEVVGQGTGYTF; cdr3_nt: TGCAGCGTTGAAGTTGTTGGACAGGGGACCGGCTACACCTTC
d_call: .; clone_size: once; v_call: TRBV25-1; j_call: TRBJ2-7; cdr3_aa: CASSGPWAGEQYF; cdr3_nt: TGTGCCAGCAGTGGCCCTTGGGCGGGAGAGCAGTACTTC
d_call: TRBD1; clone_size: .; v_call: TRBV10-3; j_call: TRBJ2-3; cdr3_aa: CAATGVSDTQYF; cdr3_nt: TGTGCCGCCACAGGGGTTTCAGATACGCAGTATTTT
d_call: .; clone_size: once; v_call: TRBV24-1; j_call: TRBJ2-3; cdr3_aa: CATSDLISQDGTDTQYF; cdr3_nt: TGTGCCACCAGTGATTTAATTTCACAGGATGGTACAGATACGCAGTATTTT
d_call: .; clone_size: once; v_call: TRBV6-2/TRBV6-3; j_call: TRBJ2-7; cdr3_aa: CASSYSIYQTYRYEQYF; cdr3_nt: TGTGCCAGCAGTTACTCGATATACCAGACATACCGCTACGAGCAGTACTTC
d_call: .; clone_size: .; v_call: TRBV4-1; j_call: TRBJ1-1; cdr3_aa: CASSQGTLNTEAFF; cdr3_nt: TGCGCCAGCAGCCAAGGGACACTAAACACTGAAGCTTTCTTT
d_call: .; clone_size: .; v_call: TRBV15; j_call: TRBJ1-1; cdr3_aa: CATRAGGLNTEAFF; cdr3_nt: TGTGCCACCAGGGCGGGGGGTTTGAACACTGAAGCTTTCTTT
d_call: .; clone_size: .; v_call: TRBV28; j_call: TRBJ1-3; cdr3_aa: CASRLGGAKGNTIYF; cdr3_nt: TGTGCCAGCAGGCTCGGGGGGGCGAAAGGAAACACCATATATTTT
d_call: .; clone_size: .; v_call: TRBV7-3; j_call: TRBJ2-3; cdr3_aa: CASSLGATQRTDTQYF; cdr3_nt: TGTGCCAGCAGCTTAGGGGCCACCCAGCGAACAGATACGCAGTATTTT
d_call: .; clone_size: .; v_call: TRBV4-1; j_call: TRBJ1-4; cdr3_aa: CASSGGFGLQNEKLFF; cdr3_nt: TGCGCCAGCAGCGGAGGGTTCGGTTTGCAGAATGAAAAACTGTTTTTT
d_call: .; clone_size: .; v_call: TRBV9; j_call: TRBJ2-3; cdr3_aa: CASSVRTDTDTQYF; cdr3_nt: TGTGCCAGCAGCGTAAGGACTGACACAGATACGCAGTATTTT
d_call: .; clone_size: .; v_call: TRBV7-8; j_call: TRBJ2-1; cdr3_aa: CASSLGTRLPYNEQFF; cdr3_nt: TGTGCCAGCAGCTTAGGCACTAGGCTTCCCTACAATGAGCAGTTCTTC